This TCR beta chain was recorded in a study of blood T cell repertoires in COVID-19. Study information: Italy, Spain and the United States were the sources of the convalescent and acute COVID-19 samples. The analysed material was cDNA or gDNA that came from T cells, B-cell-depleted T cells, or PBMCs.

Original data processing: By means of reference gene primer amplification, nucleated cell counts were estimated. Assay used: immunoSEQ multiplex PCR; TCRdb lists only in-frame clones, some missing. Clonal size and the V and J genes are those of that table, whereas D and trimming came from the DNA. The sample has over 300,000 clones; around 92% are singletons. The CDR3 sequence is 13 residues long. Germline V CDR1 and CDR2: MNHEY, SMNVEV (reference sequence). V was trimmed by 2 bases and J by 4 bases, leaving 8 bases between them. This receptor was obtained from a man in his forties with acute or convalescent COVID-19. The gene calls are TRBV27 and TRBJ1-1; maybe TRBD1 (5 bases). The source material was peripheral blood. The CDR3 is CASSLAGLTEAFF. CDR3 sequence (DNA): TGTGCCAGCAGTTTAGCAGGGCTCACTGAAGCTTTCTTT.